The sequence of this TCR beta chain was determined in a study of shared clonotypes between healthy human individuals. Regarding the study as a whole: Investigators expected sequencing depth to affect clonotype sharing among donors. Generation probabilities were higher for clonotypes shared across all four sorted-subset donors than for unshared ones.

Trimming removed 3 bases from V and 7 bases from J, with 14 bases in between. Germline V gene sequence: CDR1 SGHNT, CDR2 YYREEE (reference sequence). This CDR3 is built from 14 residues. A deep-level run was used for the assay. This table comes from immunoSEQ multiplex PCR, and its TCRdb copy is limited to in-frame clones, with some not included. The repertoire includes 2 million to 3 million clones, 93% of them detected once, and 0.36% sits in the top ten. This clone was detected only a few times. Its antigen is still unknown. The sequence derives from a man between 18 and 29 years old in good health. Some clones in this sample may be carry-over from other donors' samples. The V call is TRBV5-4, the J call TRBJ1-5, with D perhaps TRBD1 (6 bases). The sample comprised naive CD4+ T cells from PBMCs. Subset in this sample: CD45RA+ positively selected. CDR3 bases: TGTGCCAGCAGCTCCCACGGGGGCGGACAGCCCCAGCATTTT. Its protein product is CASSSHGGGQPQHF.